This T cell receptor (beta chain) stems from a study of CD8+CD57+ T cells in acquired aplastic anemia. Study context: Sorted CD4+ and CD8+ cell DNA averaged roughly 3.2 ug.

Concerning this clonotype itself: What it recognizes is unknown.

Regarding the study as a whole: Patients versus controls showed no significant CD8+ Simpson's diversity difference.

The sequenced patients had an expansion of CD8+CD57+ cells seen by flow cytometry. There were no patients without severe acquired aplastic anemia. Germline-derived CDR1 and CDR2 are SEHNR and FQNEAQ (reference sequence). The CDR3 contains 12 residues. V was cut by 3 bases and J by 2 bases, with 5 bases left in between. Genomic DNA constituted the template upon which TCR beta VDJ and CDR3 profiling was performed. TCRdb redid the calling of the reads with MiXCR, one entry per CDR3 protein. The sample lists 450,000 to 550,000 distinct CDR3 sequences, around 33% occurring once. The V gene is TRBV7-9, the J gene TRBJ2-7; no definite D call. The sequencing sample was made of sorted CD4+, CD8+, or CD8+CD57+ T cells (not recorded which) from PBMCs. This sequence originates from a human donor with aplastic anemia. CDR3 sequence reads: CASSLDAYEQYF. In DNA form, the CDR3 reads TGTGCCAGCAGCTTGGACGCCTACGAGCAGTACTTC.